What follows are 19 T cell receptor beta chains derived from one specimen sequenced in a study of T cell clonality in common variable immunodeficiency. Study-level results: Reportedly, TCR beta sequences from common variable immunodeficiency showed fewer deletions and N-nucleotide insertions.

The table came from immunoSEQ multiplex PCR; TCRdb's copy has only in-frame clones and leaves some out. The sample has 23,000 or so clones, none seen only once. The antigens of these receptors remain unknown. Sequencing was done on a sample of peripheral blood mononuclear cells. The receptors originated from a human donor with common variable immunodeficiency.

Ten or more counts support this clone. The read terminates 3 residues before the CDR3 end, so the remaining end is supplied by the germline J gene. The genes are TRBV6-1 and TRBJ2-3; 10 nucleotides agree with TRBD2. V lost 3 bases and J lost 7; bases outside the gene matches: 10. This CDR3 is built from 16 residues. The germline gives CDR1 MNHNS, CDR2 SASEGT. CDR3 bases read: TGTGCCAGCAGTGAGGCTACTAGCGGGGCGTGGAATACG. Residues: CASSEATSGAWNT. The entire CDR3 reads CASSEATSGAWNTQYF.

This clone was seen more than once but under ten times. The chain's CDR3 is CASKGQYYGYTF. The DNA read from the CDR3 is TGTGCCAGCAAGGGACAGTACTATGGC. This sequence joins TRBV6-2 or TRBV6-3 and TRBJ1-2, with 7 bases aligning to TRBD1. The sequenced fragment ends 3 residues before the CDR3 boundary, so the rest is inferred from the germline J gene. V lost 7 bases and J lost 3; bases outside the gene matches: 2. The CDR3 extends over 12 amino acids. Germline CDR1 and CDR2: MNHEY and SVGEGT.

This clone was seen repeatedly, ten times or more. From the germline J gene comes the end of the CDR3, since the read stops 3 residues before it. The chain couples TRBV2 to TRBJ2-1; TRBD2 matches at 7 bases. The CDR3 contains 16 residues. Germline CDR1 SNHLY, CDR2 FYNNEI. V shed 8 bases, J shed 2 bases, and the junction held 12 bases outside the gene matches. Incomplete CDR3 DNA: TGTGCCAGCTACCCCCGGCGGGAGCTTCCCTACAATGAG. This sequence encodes CASYPRRELPYNE. The whole CDR3 protein is CASYPRRELPYNEQFF. Full variable domain (outside the CDR3, taken from reference TRBV2 and TRBJ2-1): EPEVTQTPSHQVTQMGQEVILRCVPISNHLYFYWYRQILGQKVEFLVSFYNNEISEKSEIFDDQFSVERPDGSNFTLKIRSTKLEDSAMYFCASYPRRELPYNEQFFGPGTRLTVL.

This clone was observed many times. The read finishes 3 residues shy of the CDR3 end, and the germline J gene is used to complete it. This chain uses TRBV18 with TRBJ1-1; D uncertain. V shed 5 bases and J shed 2 bases, with 9 bases lying between them. CDR1 is KGHSH and CDR2 is LQKENI in the germline V gene. This CDR3 has 13 residues. The covered CDR3 bases are TGTGCCAGCTCAACCAAAGGTAACACTGAA. Translating it yields CASSTKGNTE. The CDR3 as a whole reads CASSTKGNTEAFF. Filled out from reference TRBV18 and TRBJ1-1, the complete variable domain reads NAGVMQNPRHLVRRRGQEARLRCSPMKGHSHVYWYRQLPEEGLKFMVYLQKENIIDESGMPKERFSAEFPKEGPSILRIQQVVRGDSAAYFCASSTKGNTEAFFGQGTRLTVV.

This clone was observed a handful of times. The CDR3 end is not reached by the read, which stops 3 residues before it; the germline J gene fills it in. The rearrangement uses TRBV11-3 and TRBJ1-1, with a weak D call TRBD1 (6 bases). Germline V lookup: CDR1 SGHNT, CDR2 YENEEA. The V end lost 2 bases, the J end lost 5 bases, and 12 bases lay between the germline ends. This CDR3 region has 14 residues. CDR3 residues: CASSLYAGETEAFF. The CDR3 DNA, read in part, is TGTGCCAGCAGCTTATATGCAGGGGAGACTGAA.

This clone turned up a few times. The read ends 3 residues shy of where the CDR3 ends; the end is completed using the germline J gene. V and J are TRBV2 and TRBJ2-1, with 9 bases identical to TRBD2. The germline V gene encodes CDR1 SNHLY and CDR2 FYNNEI. V was clipped by 3 bases and J by 4 bases; unmatched bases: 7. The length of the CDR3 is 16 residues. CDR3 region: CASSESWLAGYNEQFF. Incomplete CDR3 DNA: TGTGCCAGCAGTGAGTCTTGGCTAGCGGGATACAATGAG.

The CDR3 DNA, read in part, is TGTGCCAGCAGTTACTCGTCAGGGGTGGGTCAGCCC. Encoded protein: CASSYSSGVGQP. The CDR3, in full, reads CASSYSSGVGQPQHF. The genes are TRBV6-2 or TRBV6-3 and TRBJ1-5, with a possible D match to TRBD1 (6 bases). Read data end 3 residues before the CDR3 end; the end is taken from the germline J gene. Germline CDR1 MNHEY, CDR2 SVGEGT. Trimming cost V 0 bases and J 6 bases, with 12 bases left between them. The CDR3 consists of 15 residues.

This clone was seen a handful of times. The read terminates 3 residues ahead of where the CDR3 ends, so the germline J gene completes it. This chain links TRBV5-1 with TRBJ2-5, with D perhaps TRBD2 (6 bases). The germline CDR1 and CDR2 sequences are SGHRS and YFSETQ. The CDR3 contains 16 residues. V was trimmed by 3 bases and J by 5 bases, leaving 20 bases between them. CDR3 DNA, as far as it was read: TGCGCCAGCAGCTGGCAAGCGGGCGGTCGTTTTGAGACC. Residues: CASSWQAGGRFET. The entire CDR3 reads CASSWQAGGRFETQYF.

This clone was observed many times. CDR3 bases read: TGCAGCGTTGATCTTTCGAACACTGAA. It yields the protein CSVDLSNTE. In full, the CDR3 reads CSVDLSNTEAFF. The chain carries TRBV29-1 and TRBJ1-1; D gene ambiguous. Read coverage stops 3 residues before the CDR3 terminus; the germline J gene supplies the remainder. Looked up from germline, CDR1 is SQVTM and CDR2 is ANQGSEA. The CDR3 contains 12 residues. Trimming shortened V by 3 bases and J by 1 base, and 6 bases separated the two germline ends.

With respect to this clone: Coverage ceases 3 residues before the CDR3 finishes, and the germline J gene fills in the end. V is TRBV2 and J is TRBJ1-2, with D perhaps matching TRBD1 (6 bases). This CDR3 contains 14 residues. The germline gives CDR1 SNHLY, CDR2 FYNNEI. The CDR3 loop is CASIEGGLKKGYTF. The covered CDR3 bases are TGTGCCAGCATCGAGGGGGGGTTAAAGAAGGGC. The full variable domain, rest sourced from reference TRBV2 and TRBJ1-2, is EPEVTQTPSHQVTQMGQEVILRCVPISNHLYFYWYRQILGQKVEFLVSFYNNEISEKSEIFDDQFSVERPDGSNFTLKIRSTKLEDSAMYFCASIEGGLKKGYTFGSGTRLTVV.

As regards this clone: The read ends 3 residues early relative to the CDR3; the germline J gene fills the gap. The chain is built from TRBV18 and TRBJ1-1; no clear D. Germline V gene data show CDR1 as KGHSH and CDR2 as LQKENI. This CDR3 comprises 11 residues. CDR3 sequence reads: CASSPDWEAFF. Partial CDR3 DNA: TGTGCCAGCTCCCCTGACTGGGAA.

This clone was detected many times. The read ends 3 residues shy of where the CDR3 ends; the end is completed using the germline J gene. This rearrangement joins TRBV19 to TRBJ1-1; the match to TRBD1 covers 10 bases. The V and J ends lost 5 bases and 0 bases, in that order; junction bases with no gene match: 6. The germline CDR1 and CDR2 sequences are LNHDA and SQIVND (reference sequence). The CDR3 spans 16 residues. The CDR3: CASSLGGTGVNTEAFF. CDR3 DNA (partial): TGTGCCAGTAGTCTCGGGGGGACAGGGGTGAACACTGAA. The full variable domain, rest sourced from reference TRBV19 and TRBJ1-1, is DGGITQSPKYLFRKEGQNVTLSCEQNLNHDAMYWYRQDPGQGLRLIYYSQIVNDFQKGDIAEGYSVSREKKESFPLTVTSAQKNPTAFYLCASSLGGTGVNTEAFFGQGTRLTVV.

This clone was recorded many times. The observed sequence ends 3 residues before the CDR3 terminus, with the missing tail filled in from the germline J gene. The chain couples TRBV5-1 to TRBJ2-3; 7 bases fit TRBD1. This CDR3 region has 15 residues. With 0 bases clipped from V and 5 bases from J, the junction kept 6 bases outside the gene matches. CDR1 and CDR2 (germline): SGHRS, YFSETQ. The CDR3 DNA, read in part, is TGCGCCAGCAGCTTGGCCGGGACAGTGGGAGATACG. This codes for CASSLAGTVGDT. The complete CDR3 sequence is CASSLAGTVGDTQYF.

In its sample, this clone was seen many times. Incomplete CDR3 DNA: TGTGCCAGTAGTATCGGGGGTACCTCCTACAATGAG. It translates to CASSIGGTSYNE. The full CDR3 is CASSIGGTSYNEQFF. The chain carries TRBV19 and TRBJ2-1; D is possibly TRBD2 (6 bases). The CDR3 end lies 3 residues beyond the end of the read and is filled in from the germline J gene. The ends were cut back, 3 bases at V and 0 bases at J, with 9 bases in the middle. The CDR3 totals 15 residues. Per germline, CDR1 LNHDA and CDR2 SQIVND (reference sequence).

About this clone: The CDR3 end falls 3 residues outside the read, so it is completed with the germline J gene. The V and J genes are TRBV20-1 and TRBJ2-5; 12 bases are a match to TRBD1. The CDR3 runs 14 residues. Unmatched junction bases numbered 5, after V lost 4 bases and J lost 5 bases. CDR1 and CDR2 (germline): DFQATT, SNEGSKA (reference sequence). The CDR3 loop is CSATPGQGAETQYF. Partial CDR3 DNA: TGCAGTGCTACCCCGGGACAGGGGGCCGAGACC.

This clone was observed at least ten times. The sequenced CDR3 bases are TGTGCCAGCAGCTTCGAGGCGGCCCGTTACAATGAG. Translation: CASSFEAARYNE. The complete CDR3 protein is CASSFEAARYNEQFF. This chain connects TRBV7-9 to TRBJ2-1; D gene unclear. The missing CDR3 end, 3 residues past where the read stops, is filled in from the germline J gene. Germline V gives CDR1 SEHNR, CDR2 FQNEAQ (reference sequence). There are 15 residues in the CDR3. Trimming shortened V by 3 bases and J by 4 bases, and 13 bases separated the two germline ends.

This clone was observed a handful of times. The CDR3 end lies 3 residues beyond the end of the read and is filled in from the germline J gene. The chain has TRBV5-1 and TRBJ2-1, with 13 bases lining up with TRBD2. Germline trimming cut 4 bases from V and 8 bases from J; bases unmatched to any gene: 6. Germline V gives CDR1 SGHRS, CDR2 YFSETQ. The CDR3 extends over 15 amino acids. Incomplete CDR3 DNA: TGCGCCAGCAGCAACGGACTAGCGGGAGTCGATGAG. Translation: CASSNGLAGVDE. The CDR3 reads in full as CASSNGLAGVDEQFF.

Comments on this clone: The CDR3 extends 3 residues past the end of the read, so its final part is completed from the germline J gene. V gene TRBV7-8 combines with J gene TRBJ1-2; maybe TRBD1 (5 bases). The germline V gene has CDR1 SGHVS and CDR2 FQNEAQ. There are 15 residues in the CDR3. CDR3 DNA (partial): TGTGCCAGCAGCTCCCCGGGGGTGCGGGGCGGAGGC. Translation: CASSSPGVRGGG. The complete CDR3 reads CASSSPGVRGGGYTF.

With respect to this clone: The CDR3 end falls 3 residues outside the read, so it is completed with the germline J gene. The J gene is TRBJ1-5, the V gene TRBV19; TRBD1 matches at 7 bases. With V trimmed by 3 bases and J by 3 bases, 14 bases remained unmatched. CDR1 LNHDA and CDR2 SQIVND come from the germline V gene (reference sequence). This CDR3 contains 18 residues. CDR3 sequence: CASSMKGTGQLYNQPQHF. The CDR3 bases that were read are TGTGCCAGTAGTATGAAGGGTACGGGACAGCTCTACAATCAGCCC. The full variable domain, completed using reference TRBV19 and TRBJ1-5, is DGGITQSPKYLFRKEGQNVTLSCEQNLNHDAMYWYRQDPGQGLRLIYYSQIVNDFQKGDIAEGYSVSREKKESFPLTVTSAQKNPTAFYLCASSMKGTGQLYNQPQHFGDGTRLSIL.